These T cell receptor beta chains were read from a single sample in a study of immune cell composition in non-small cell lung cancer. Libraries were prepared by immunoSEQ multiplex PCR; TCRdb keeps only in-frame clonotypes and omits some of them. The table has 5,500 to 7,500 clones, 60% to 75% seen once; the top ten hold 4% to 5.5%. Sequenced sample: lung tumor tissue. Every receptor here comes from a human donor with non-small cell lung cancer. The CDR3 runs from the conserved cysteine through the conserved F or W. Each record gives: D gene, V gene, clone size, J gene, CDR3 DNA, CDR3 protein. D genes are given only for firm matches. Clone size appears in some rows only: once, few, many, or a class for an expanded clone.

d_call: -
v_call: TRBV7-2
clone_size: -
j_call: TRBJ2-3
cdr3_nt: TGTGCCAGCAGCCGAGTCGACTCTAGCACAGATACGCAGTATTTT
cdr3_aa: CASSRVDSSTDTQYF

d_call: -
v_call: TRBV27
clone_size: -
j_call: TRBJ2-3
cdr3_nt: TGTGCCAGCAGCCGGAGGGGGCTTAGCACAGATACGCAGTATTTT
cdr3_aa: CASSRRGLSTDTQYF

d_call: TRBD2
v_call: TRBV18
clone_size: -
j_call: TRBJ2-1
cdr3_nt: TGTGCCAGCTCAGACACGGGGGGGCTAAGAAATGAGCAGTTCTTC
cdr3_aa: CASSDTGGLRNEQFF

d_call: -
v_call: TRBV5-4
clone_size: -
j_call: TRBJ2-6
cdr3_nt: TGTGCCAGCACCTTTACGACAGTTCGGGGGGCCAACGTCCTGACTTTC
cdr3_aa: CASTFTTVRGANVLTF

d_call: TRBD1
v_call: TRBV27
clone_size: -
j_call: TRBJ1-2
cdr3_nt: TGTGCCAGCAGTTCCTGGGACAGATCTTCTAACTATGGCTACACCTTC
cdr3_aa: CASSSWDRSSNYGYTF

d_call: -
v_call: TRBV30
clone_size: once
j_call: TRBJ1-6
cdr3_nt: TGTGCCTGGACAGGGAACTATAATTCACCCCTCCACTTT
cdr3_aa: CAWTGNYNSPLHF

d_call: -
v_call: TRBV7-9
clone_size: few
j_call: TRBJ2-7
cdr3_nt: TGTGCCAGCAGCTTAGACGGGACCTACGAGCAGTACTTC
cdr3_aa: CASSLDGTYEQYF

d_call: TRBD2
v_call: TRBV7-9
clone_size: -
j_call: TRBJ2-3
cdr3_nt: TGTGCCAGCAGCTTATTGGGACTAGCGGGGAACACAGATACGCAGTATTTT
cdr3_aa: CASSLLGLAGNTDTQYF

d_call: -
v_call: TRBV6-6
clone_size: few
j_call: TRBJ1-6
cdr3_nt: TGTGCCAGCAGTCCCCGGGGTACTAATTCACCCCTCCACTTT
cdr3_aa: CASSPRGTNSPLHF

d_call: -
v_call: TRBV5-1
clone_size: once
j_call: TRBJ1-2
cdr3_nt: TGCGCCAGCAGCTTAAGTCCAGGAAGGCACTATGGCTACACCTTC
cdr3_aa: CASSLSPGRHYGYTF

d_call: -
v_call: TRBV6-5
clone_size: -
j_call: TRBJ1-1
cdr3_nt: TGTGCCAGCAGTTTTGACACGCTGAACACTGAAGCTTTCTTT
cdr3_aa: CASSFDTLNTEAFF

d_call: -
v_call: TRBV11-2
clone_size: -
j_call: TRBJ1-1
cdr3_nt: TGTGCCAGCAGCTTACTTGGGGGGGCCCGAACTGAAGCTTTCTTT
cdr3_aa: CASSLLGGARTEAFF

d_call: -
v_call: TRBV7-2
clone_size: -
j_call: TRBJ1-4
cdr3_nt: TGTGCCAGCAGCCCAAGCGTAGCCTATAATGAAAAACTGTTTTTT
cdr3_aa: CASSPSVAYNEKLFF

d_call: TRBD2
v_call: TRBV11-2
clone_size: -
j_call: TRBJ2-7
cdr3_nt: TGTGCCAGCAGCTTAGATCTAGCGGGGGGCTACGAGCAGTACTTC
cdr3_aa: CASSLDLAGGYEQYF

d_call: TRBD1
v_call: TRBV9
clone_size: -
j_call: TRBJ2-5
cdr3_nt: TGTGCCAGCAGCGTAGACAGGGGAAGAGAGACCCAGTACTTC
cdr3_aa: CASSVDRGRETQYF

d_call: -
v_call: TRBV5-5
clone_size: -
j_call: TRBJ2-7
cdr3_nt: TGTGCCAGCAGCTTAGGGATGTTACAGGCTTGGATGTCCTACGAGCAGTACTTC
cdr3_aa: CASSLGMLQAWMSYEQYF

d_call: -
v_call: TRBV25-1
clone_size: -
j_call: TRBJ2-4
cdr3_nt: TGTGCCAGCAGTGCAACAGGAGTGAACATTCAGTACTTC
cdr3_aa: CASSATGVNIQYF

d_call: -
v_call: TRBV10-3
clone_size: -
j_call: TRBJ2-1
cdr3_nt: TGTGCCATCAGTGAAAAACAGGGTAATGAGCAGTTCTTC
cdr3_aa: CAISEKQGNEQFF

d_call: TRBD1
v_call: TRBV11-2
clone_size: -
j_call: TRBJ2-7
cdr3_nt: TGTGCCAGCAGCTTTCAGGGGGCTAACTACGAGCAGTACTTC
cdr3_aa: CASSFQGANYEQYF

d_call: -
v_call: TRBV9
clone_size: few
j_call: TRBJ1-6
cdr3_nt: TGTGCCAGCAGCGTAGGGGGAGATTCACCCCTCCACTTT
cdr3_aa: CASSVGGDSPLHF

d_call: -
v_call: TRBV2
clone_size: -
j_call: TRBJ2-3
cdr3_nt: TGTGCCAGCAGTGTCGATTTAGCGAGCACAGATACGCAGTATTTT
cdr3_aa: CASSVDLASTDTQYF

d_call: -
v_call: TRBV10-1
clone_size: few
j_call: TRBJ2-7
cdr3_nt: TGCGCCAGCAGCCCAAGGACAGCCTACGAGCAGTACTTC
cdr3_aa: CASSPRTAYEQYF

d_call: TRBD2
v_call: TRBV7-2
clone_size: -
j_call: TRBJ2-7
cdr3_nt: TGTGCCAGCAGCTTAGATCCGGGACTAGTCCCCGAGCAGTACTTC
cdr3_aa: CASSLDPGLVPEQYF

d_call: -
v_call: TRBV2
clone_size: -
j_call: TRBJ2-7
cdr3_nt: TGTGCCAGCTCCGCGGAGGCCTCCTACGAGCAGTACTTC
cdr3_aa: CASSAEASYEQYF

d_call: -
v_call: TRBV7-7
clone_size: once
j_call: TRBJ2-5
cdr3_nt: TGTGCTAGCAGCCCATCCTTTGGGGCCGGAGAGACCCAGTACTTC
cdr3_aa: CASSPSFGAGETQYF

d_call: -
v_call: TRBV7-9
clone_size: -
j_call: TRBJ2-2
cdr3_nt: TGTGCCAGCAGACCCCCGAAACAGGGCGTAACGAACGCCGGGGAGCTGTTTTTT
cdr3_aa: CASRPPKQGVTNAGELFF

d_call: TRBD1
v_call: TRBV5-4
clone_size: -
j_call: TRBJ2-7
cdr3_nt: TGTGCCAGCAGCGAAAGGACAGGGGGCGACGAGCAGTACTTC
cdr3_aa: CASSERTGGDEQYF

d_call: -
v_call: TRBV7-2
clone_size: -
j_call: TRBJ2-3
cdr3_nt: TGTGCCAGCAGCTCCCAGGGTTTAAGCACAGATACGCAGTATTTT
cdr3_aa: CASSSQGLSTDTQYF

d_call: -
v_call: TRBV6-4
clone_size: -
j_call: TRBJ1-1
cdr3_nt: TGTGCCAGCAAGGGCAGTATAGGGGACACTGAAGCTTTCTTT
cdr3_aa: CASKGSIGDTEAFF